This T cell receptor beta chain derives from a study of T cells in Graves' hyperthyroidism and ophthalmopathy. The table lists this clonotype with many counts. The target antigen is unknown. After removal of 8 bases from V and 1 base from J, the junction contained 5 bases not matched to a gene. Germline V gene sequence: CDR1 LNHDA, CDR2 SQIVND (reference sequence). This CDR3 contains 15 residues. It was RNA transcripts that yielded the amplified TCR beta CDR3 regions. TCR CDR3 underwent first-round RT-PCR with the HTBI primer set. TCRdb independently ran MiXCR on the multiplex PCR reads; one entry per CDR3 protein. The sample lists 150,000 to 200,000 distinct CDR3 sequences; about a tenth were seen once. Clinicians diagnosed patients from clinical symptoms, serum thyroxine and TRAb, thyroid ultrasound and orbital computed tomography. Findings of the study overall: Most expanded thyroid clonotypes above 0.001 also appeared in blood.

This TCR was recovered from a young woman with Graves' hyperthyroidism that later progressed to Graves' ophthalmopathy. The sample consisted of blood. The chain links TRBV19 to TRBJ2-2; 9 nucleotides match TRBD2. The CDR3 protein is CASGRTSENTGELFF. The CDR3 DNA sequence: TGTGCCAGTGGGAGGACTAGCGAGAACACCGGGGAGCTGTTTTTT.